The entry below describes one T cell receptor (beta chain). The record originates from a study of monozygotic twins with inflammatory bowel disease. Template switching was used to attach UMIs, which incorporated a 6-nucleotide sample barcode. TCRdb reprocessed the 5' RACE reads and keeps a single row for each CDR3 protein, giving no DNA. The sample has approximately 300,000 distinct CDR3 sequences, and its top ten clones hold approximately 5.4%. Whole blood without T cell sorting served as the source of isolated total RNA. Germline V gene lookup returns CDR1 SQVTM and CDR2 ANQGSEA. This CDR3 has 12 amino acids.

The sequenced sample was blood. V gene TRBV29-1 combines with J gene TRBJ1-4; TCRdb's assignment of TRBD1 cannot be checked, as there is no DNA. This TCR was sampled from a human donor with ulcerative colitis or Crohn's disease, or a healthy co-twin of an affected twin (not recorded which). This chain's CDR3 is CSVGDPYEKLFF.